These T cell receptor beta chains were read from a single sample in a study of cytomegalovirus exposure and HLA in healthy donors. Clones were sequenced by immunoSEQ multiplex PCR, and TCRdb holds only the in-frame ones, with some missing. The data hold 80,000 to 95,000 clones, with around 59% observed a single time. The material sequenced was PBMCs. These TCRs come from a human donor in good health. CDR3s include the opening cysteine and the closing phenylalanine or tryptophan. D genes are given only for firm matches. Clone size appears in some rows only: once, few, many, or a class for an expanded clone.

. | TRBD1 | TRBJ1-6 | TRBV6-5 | CASSGNRGNSPLHF | TGTGCCAGCAGCGGGAACAGGGGTAATTCACCCCTCCACTTT
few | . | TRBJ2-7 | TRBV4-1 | CASSQGRQGSYEQYF | TGCGCCAGCAGCCAAGGGAGGCAGGGGTCCTACGAGCAGTACTTC
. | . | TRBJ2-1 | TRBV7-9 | CASSLKGVFREQFF | TGTGCCAGCAGCCTCAAGGGGGTTTTCAGGGAGCAGTTCTTC
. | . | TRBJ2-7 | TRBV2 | CASTVASEQYF | TGTGCCAGCACGGTTGCGTCCGAGCAGTACTTC
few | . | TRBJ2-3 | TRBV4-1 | CASSQVSVRSDTQYF | TGCGCCAGCAGCCAAGTTTCCGTCCGGTCAGATACGCAGTATTTT
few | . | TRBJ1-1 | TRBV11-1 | CASSANLPGEAFF | TGTGCCAGCAGCGCCAACCTCCCGGGTGAAGCTTTCTTT
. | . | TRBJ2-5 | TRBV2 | CASSEALGGPQYF | TGTGCCAGCAGTGAGGCCCTGGGGGGGCCCCAGTACTTC
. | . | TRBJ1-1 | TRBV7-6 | CASSLSSARVNTEAFF | TGTGCCAGCAGCTTAAGTAGTGCCAGGGTGAACACTGAAGCTTTCTTT
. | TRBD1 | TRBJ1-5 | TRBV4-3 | CASSQDLWTGDGQPQHF | TGCGCCAGCAGCCAAGATTTGTGGACAGGGGATGGGCAGCCCCAGCATTTT
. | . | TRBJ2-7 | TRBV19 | CASRRRERSSYEQYF | TGTGCCAGCAGACGACGGGAACGAAGCTCCTACGAGCAGTACTTC
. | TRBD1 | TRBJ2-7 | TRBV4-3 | CASSQAGQGAYGQYF | TGCGCCAGCAGCCAAGCGGGACAGGGGGCTTACGGGCAGTACTTC
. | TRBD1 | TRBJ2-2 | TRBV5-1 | CASSSDRVGVRTGELFF | TGCGCCAGCAGCTCCGACAGGGTGGGCGTTCGGACCGGGGAGCTGTTTTTT
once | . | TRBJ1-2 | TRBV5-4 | CASSLVAGGGYTF | TGTGCCAGCAGCCTGGTCGCTGGGGGCGGCTACACCTTC
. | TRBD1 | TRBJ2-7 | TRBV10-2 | CASSPGTGSYEQYF | TGCGCCAGCAGCCCCGGGACAGGCTCCTACGAGCAGTACTTC
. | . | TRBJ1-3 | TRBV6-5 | CASSYSVKGGGNTIYF | TGTGCCAGCAGTTACTCAGTCAAGGGAGGCGGAAACACCATATATTTT
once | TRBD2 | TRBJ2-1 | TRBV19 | CASSPRLAGGLNEQFF | TGTGCCAGTAGTCCAAGACTAGCGGGGGGCCTCAATGAGCAGTTCTTC
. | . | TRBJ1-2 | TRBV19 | CASKDTDGYTF | TGTGCCAGTAAGGACACGGATGGCTACACCTTC
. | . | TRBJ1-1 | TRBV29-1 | CSVEVLGGLNTEAFF | TGCAGCGTTGAAGTTTTAGGAGGGTTGAACACTGAAGCTTTCTTT
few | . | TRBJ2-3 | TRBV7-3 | CASSLLSPDTQYF | TGTGCCAGCAGCTTACTGTCTCCAGATACGCAGTATTTT
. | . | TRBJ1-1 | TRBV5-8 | CASSFRGYRNTEAFF | TGTGCCAGCAGCTTTAGGGGCTATAGGAACACTGAAGCTTTCTTT
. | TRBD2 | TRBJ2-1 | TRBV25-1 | CASSKRGGNEQFF | TGTGCCAGCAGTAAGCGGGGGGGCAATGAGCAGTTCTTC
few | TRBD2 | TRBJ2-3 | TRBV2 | CASSRTSGRSDAQYF | TGTGCCAGCAGTCGGACTAGCGGGCGATCAGATGCGCAGTATTTT
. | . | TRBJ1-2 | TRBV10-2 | CASQGIRDSNYGYTF | TGCGCCAGCCAGGGGATCCGAGACAGTAACTATGGCTACACCTTC
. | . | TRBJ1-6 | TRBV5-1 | CASSPGGGGAKNSPLHF | TGCGCCAGCAGCCCCGGGGGAGGGGGGGCGAAAAATTCACCCCTCCACTTT
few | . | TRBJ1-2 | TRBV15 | CATSNRVDYGYTF | TGTGCCACCAGCAACAGGGTCGACTATGGCTACACCTTC
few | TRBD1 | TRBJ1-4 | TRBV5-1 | CASRPGTGDEKLFF | TGCGCCAGCAGGCCCGGGACAGGGGATGAAAAACTGTTTTTT
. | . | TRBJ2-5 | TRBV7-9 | CASSLTQGRQETQYF | TGTGCCAGCAGCTTAACCCAGGGAAGGCAAGAGACCCAGTACTTC
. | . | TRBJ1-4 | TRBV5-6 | CASSLGVQATNEKLFF | TGTGCCAGCAGCTTGGGCGTCCAGGCAACTAATGAAAAACTGTTTTTT
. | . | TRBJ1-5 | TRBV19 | CASSIRRAYSNQPQHF | TGTGCCAGTAGTATTAGGAGGGCTTATAGCAATCAGCCCCAGCATTTT
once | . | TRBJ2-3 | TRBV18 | CASSPRALEDTQYF | TGTGCCAGCTCACCAAGAGCGCTGGAGGATACGCAGTATTTT
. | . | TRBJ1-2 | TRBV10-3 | CAIRDWEGQGYTF | TGTGCCATCAGAGATTGGGAGGGACAAGGCTACACCTTC
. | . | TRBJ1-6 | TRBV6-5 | CASKSVGPDSPLHF | TGTGCCAGCAAGTCGGTGGGGCCGGATTCACCCCTCCACTTT
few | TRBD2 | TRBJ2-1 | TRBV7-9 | CASSSSGGVRYNEQFF | TGTGCCAGCAGCTCGTCCGGGGGGGTCCGCTACAATGAGCAGTTCTTC
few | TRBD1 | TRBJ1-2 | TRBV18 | CASSPFSGTVSYGYTF | TGTGCCAGCTCACCATTCTCAGGGACAGTTTCCTATGGCTACACCTTC
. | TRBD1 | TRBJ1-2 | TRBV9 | CASSPRTGPYGYTF | TGTGCCAGCAGCCCACGGACAGGCCCCTATGGCTACACCTTC
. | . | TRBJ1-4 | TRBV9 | CASSVSGQRNEKLFF | TGTGCCAGCAGCGTGTCCGGACAGCGGAATGAAAAACTGTTTTTT
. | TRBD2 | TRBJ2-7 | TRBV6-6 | CASVPAGSYEQYF | TGTGCCAGCGTACCAGCGGGGTCCTACGAGCAGTACTTC
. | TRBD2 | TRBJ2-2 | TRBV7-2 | CATRAGGDGELFF | TGTGCCACCCGAGCGGGGGGGGACGGGGAGCTGTTTTTT
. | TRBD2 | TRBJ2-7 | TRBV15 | CATSSRGGYEQYF | TGTGCCACCAGCTCCCGGGGGGGCTACGAGCAGTACTTC
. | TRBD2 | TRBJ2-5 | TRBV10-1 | CASRAGGLHQETQYF | TGCGCCAGCAGAGCGGGGGGCCTTCACCAAGAGACCCAGTACTTC
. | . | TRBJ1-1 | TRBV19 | CASSISDIGNTEAFF | TGTGCCAGTAGTATCTCGGACATAGGGAACACTGAAGCTTTCTTT
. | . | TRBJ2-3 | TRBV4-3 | CASSPHPFPTEPSTDTQYF | TGCGCCAGCAGCCCCCACCCCTTCCCAACAGAACCTAGCACAGATACGCAGTATTTT
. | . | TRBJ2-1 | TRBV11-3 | CASSNTNNEQFF | TGTGCCAGCAGCAACACGAACAATGAGCAGTTCTTC
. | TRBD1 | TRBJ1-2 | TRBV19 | CASSRTGVGYTF | TGTGCCAGTAGTAGGACAGGGGTTGGCTACACCTTC
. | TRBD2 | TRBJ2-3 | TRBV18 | CASSLLASGGNTDTQYF | TGTGCCAGCTCACTCCTAGCTAGCGGGGGAAACACAGATACGCAGTATTTT
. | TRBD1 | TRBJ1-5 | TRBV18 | CASSQGQGGSNQPQHF | TGTGCCAGCTCACAAGGACAGGGTGGGAGCAATCAGCCCCAGCATTTT
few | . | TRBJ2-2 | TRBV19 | CASSIQGNTGELFF | TGTGCCAGTAGTATACAGGGTAACACCGGGGAGCTGTTTTTT
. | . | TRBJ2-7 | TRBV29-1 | CSVEDRAGAAYEQYF | TGCAGCGTTGAAGATCGGGCAGGGGCTGCCTACGAGCAGTACTTC
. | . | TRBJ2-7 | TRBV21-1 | CASSKLDDGQDF | TGTGCCAGCAGCAAACTTGACGACGGACAGGACTTC
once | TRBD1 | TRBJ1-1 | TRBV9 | CASSPQTGQLDEAFF | TGTGCCAGCAGCCCCCAGACAGGGCAATTAGATGAAGCTTTCTTT
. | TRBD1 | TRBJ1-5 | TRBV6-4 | CARYRPRQGGQPQHF | TGTGCCAGGTACCGACCGAGACAGGGCGGACAGCCCCAGCATTTT
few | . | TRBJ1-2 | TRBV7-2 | CASSLERELLNGYTF | TGTGCCAGCAGCTTAGAGAGGGAATTGCTAAACGGCTACACCTTC
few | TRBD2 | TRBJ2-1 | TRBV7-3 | CASSPGAGGPYNEQFF | TGTGCCAGCAGCCCAGGAGCGGGGGGGCCTTACAATGAGCAGTTCTTC
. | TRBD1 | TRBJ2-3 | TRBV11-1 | CASSPRTGLTDTQYF | TGTGCCAGCAGCCCCCGGACAGGTTTAACAGATACGCAGTATTTT
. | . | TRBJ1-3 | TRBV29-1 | CSVGQSGNTIYF | TGCAGCGTTGGACAGTCTGGAAACACCATATATTTT